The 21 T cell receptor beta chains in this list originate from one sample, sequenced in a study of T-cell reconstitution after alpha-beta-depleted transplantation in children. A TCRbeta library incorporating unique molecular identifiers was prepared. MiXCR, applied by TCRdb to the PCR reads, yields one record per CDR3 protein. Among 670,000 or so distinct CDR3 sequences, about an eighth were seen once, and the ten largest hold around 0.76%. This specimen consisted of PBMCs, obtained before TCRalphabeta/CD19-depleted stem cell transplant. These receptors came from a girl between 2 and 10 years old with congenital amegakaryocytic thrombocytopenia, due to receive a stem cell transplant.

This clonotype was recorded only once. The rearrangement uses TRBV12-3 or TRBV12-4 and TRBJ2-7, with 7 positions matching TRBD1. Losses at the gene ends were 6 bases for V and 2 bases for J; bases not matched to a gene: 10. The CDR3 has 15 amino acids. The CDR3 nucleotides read TGTGCCAGCAGACAAACAGGGGTGGGCACCTACGAGCAGTACTTC. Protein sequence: CASRQTGVGTYEQYF.

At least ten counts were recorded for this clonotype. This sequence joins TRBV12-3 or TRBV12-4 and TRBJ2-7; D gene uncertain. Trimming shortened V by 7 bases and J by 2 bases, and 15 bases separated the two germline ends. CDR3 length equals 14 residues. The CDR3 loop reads CASTTPDPPYEQYF. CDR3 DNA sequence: TGTGCCAGCACAACGCCAGACCCGCCCTACGAGCAGTACTTC.

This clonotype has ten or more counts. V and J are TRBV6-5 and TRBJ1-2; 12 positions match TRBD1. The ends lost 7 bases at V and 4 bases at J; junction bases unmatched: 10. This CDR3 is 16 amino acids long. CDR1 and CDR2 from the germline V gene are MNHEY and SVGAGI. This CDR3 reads CASIARGQGASYGYTF. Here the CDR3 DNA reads TGTGCCAGCATCGCCAGGGGACAGGGGGCAAGCTATGGCTACACCTTC.

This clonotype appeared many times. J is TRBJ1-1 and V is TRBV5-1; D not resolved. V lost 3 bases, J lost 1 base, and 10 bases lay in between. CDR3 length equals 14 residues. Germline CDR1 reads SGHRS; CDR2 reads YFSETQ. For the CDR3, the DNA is TGCGCCAGCAGCTCCGGACCGGAGAACACTGAAGCTTTCTTT. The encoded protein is CASSSGPENTEAFF.

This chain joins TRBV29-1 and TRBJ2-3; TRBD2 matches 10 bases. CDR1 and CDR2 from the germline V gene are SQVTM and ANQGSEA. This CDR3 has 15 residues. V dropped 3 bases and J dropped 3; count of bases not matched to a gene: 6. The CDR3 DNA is TGCAGCGTTGATACTAGCGGGATGGGGACAGATACGCAGTATTTT. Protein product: CSVDTSGMGTDTQYF.

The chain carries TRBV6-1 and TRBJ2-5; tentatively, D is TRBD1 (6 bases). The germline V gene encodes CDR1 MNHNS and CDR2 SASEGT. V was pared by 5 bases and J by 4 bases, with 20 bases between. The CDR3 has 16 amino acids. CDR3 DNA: TGTGCCAGCAGTCGAAACCAGGGGACGGTTCCAGAGACCCAGTACTTC. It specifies CASSRNQGTVPETQYF.

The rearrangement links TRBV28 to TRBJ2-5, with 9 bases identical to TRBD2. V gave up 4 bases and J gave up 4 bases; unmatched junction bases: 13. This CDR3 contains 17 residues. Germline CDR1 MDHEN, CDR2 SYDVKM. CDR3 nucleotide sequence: TGTGCCAGCAGTTCTCGGCTAGCGGGATTTGAGGGAGAGACCCAGTACTTC. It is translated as CASSSRLAGFEGETQYF. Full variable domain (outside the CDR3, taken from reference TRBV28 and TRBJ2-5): DVKVTQSSRYLVKRTGEKVFLECVQDMDHENMFWYRQDPGLGLRLIYFSYDVKMKEKGDIPEGYSVSREKKERFSLILESASTNQTSMYLCASSSRLAGFEGETQYFGPGTRLLVL.

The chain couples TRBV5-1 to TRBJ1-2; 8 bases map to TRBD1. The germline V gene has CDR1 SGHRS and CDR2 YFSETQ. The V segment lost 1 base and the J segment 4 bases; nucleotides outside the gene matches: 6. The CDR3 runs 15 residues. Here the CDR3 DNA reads TGCGCCAGCAGCTTGCCCACAGGGGGGGGCTATGGCTACACCTTC. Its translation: CASSLPTGGGYGYTF.

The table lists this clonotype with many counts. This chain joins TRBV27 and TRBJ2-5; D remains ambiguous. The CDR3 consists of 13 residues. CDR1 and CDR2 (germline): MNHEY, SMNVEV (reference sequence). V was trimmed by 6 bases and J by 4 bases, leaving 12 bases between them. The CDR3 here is CASRRTGRETQYF. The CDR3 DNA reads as TGTGCCAGCAGACGTACGGGTCGAGAGACCCAGTACTTC.

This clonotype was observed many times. This CDR3 reads CASSFTGGSNSPLHF. CDR3 bases: TGTGCCAGCAGCTTTACAGGAGGATCGAATTCACCCCTCCACTTT. The chain has TRBV7-9 and TRBJ1-6, with D possibly matching TRBD1 (5 bases). The germline CDR1 and CDR2 sequences are SEHNR and FQNEAQ (reference sequence). The CDR3 runs to 15 residues. Between the trimmed V and J ends, which lost 3 bases and 7 bases, there was a span of 13 bases.

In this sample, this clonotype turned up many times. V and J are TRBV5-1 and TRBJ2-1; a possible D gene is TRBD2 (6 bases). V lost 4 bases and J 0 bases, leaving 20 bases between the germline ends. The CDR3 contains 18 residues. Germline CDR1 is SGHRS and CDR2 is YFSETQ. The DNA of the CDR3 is TGCGCCAGCAGCGTAAAACCGGACTATCTGGCCTCCTACAATGAGCAGTTCTTC. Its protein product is CASSVKPDYLASYNEQFF.

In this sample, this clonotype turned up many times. CDR3 sequence: CASSYLTSGANVLTF. The CDR3 DNA is TGTGCCAGCAGTTACCTCACATCTGGGGCCAACGTCCTGACTTTC. J is TRBJ2-6 and V is TRBV6-5, with D unclear. The CDR3 extends over 15 amino acids. Germline CDR1 reads MNHEY; CDR2 reads SVGAGI. Trimming took off 2 bases at V and 1 base at J, with 6 bases between the two ends.

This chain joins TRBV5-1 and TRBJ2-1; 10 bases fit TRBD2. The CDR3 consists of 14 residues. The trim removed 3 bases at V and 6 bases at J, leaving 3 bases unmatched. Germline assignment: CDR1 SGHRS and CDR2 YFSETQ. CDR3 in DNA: TGCGCCAGCAGCTGGAGGACTAGCGGCAATGAGCAGTTCTTC. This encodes CASSWRTSGNEQFF.

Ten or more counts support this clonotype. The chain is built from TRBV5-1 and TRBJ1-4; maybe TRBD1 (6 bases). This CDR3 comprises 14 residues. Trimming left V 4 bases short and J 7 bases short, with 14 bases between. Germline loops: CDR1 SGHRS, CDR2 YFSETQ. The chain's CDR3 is CASSTRGTSEKLFF. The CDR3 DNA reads TGCGCCAGCAGCACGCGGGGGACAAGTGAAAAACTGTTTTTT.

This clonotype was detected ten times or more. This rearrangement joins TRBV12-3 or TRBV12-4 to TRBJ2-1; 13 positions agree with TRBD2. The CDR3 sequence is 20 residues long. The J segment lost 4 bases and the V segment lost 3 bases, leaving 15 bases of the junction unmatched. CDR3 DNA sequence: TGTGCCAGCAGTTTGAGACTAGCGGGAGGAGGGGTCGATCCTTACAATGAGCAGTTCTTC. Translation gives CASSLRLAGGGVDPYNEQFF.

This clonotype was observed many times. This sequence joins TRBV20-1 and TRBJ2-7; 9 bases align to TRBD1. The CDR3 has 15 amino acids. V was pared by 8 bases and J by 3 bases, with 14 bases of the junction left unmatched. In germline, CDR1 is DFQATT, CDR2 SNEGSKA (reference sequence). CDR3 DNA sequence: TGCAGTATTACCACTCAGGACAGGGGCCGCTACGAGCAGTACTTC. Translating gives CSITTQDRGRYEQYF.

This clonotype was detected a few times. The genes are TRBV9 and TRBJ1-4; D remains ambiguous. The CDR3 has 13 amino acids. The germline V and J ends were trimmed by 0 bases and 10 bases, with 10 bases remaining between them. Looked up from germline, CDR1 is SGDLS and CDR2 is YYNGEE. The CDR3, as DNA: TGTGCCAGCAGCGTAGACCACCGAGGAAAACTGTTTTTT. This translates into CASSVDHRGKLFF.

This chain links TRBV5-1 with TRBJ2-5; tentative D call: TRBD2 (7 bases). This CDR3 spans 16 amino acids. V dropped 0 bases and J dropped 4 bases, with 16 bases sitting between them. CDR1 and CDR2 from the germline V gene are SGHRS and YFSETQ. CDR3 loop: CASSLDLRRGAETQYF. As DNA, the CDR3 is TGCGCCAGCAGCTTGGATCTTCGTCGGGGGGCAGAGACCCAGTACTTC.

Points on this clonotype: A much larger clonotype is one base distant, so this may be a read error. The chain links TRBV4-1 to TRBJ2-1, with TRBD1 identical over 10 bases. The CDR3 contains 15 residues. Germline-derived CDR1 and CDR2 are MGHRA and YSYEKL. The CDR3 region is CASSKEGQGNREQFF. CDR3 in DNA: TGCGCCAGCAGCAAAGAGGGACAGGGGAATAGGGAGCAGTTCTTC.

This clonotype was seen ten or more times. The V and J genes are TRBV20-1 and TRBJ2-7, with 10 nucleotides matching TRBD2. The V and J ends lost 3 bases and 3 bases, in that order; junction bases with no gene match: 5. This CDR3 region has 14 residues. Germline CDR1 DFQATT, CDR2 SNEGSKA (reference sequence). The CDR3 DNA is TGCAGTGCTAGTCAGACTAGCGGGTACTACGAGCAGTACTTC. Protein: CSASQTSGYYEQYF.

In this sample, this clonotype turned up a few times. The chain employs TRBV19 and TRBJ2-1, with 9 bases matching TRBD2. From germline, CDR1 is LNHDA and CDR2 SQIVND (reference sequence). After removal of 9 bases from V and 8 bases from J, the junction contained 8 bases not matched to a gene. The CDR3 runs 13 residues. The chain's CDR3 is CASRTSAGHEQFF. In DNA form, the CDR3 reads TGTGCCAGCCGGACTAGCGCTGGCCATGAGCAGTTCTTC.